The T cell receptor (beta chain) described here comes from a study of OX40 agonist ivuxolimab in advanced cancers. Study-wide context: Subjects had a mean age of about 61 years, with a range of 23 to 79; approximately 83% were male.

Note on this clone: What it recognizes is unknown.

Germline CDR1 SGHDT, CDR2 YYEEEE. The CDR3 extends over 15 amino acids. Trimming took 3 bases from V and 3 from J, leaving 13 bases between them. Clones were read by immunoSEQ multiplex PCR, and TCRdb kept only the in-frame ones, dropping some. The sample records 80,000 to 90,000 clones, 80% to 90% being singletons. Study observations and caveats: In the 0.1-3.0 mg/kg groups, partial responders showed among the lowest expansion. Averaging showed that CD8+ T cells had more expanded clones than CD4+ did.

The chain recombines TRBV5-6 with TRBJ2-1, with unresolved D. The receptor's source is an adult with an advanced solid tumor such as melanoma, head and neck, liver or kidney cancer. This sample comprised CD4+ or CD8+ T cells sorted from blood, obtained in a trial of the OX40 agonist ivuxolimab. The CDR3 protein is CASSWSQQIYNEQFF. The CDR3 DNA follows: TGTGCCAGCAGCTGGAGCCAGCAAATCTACAATGAGCAGTTCTTC.